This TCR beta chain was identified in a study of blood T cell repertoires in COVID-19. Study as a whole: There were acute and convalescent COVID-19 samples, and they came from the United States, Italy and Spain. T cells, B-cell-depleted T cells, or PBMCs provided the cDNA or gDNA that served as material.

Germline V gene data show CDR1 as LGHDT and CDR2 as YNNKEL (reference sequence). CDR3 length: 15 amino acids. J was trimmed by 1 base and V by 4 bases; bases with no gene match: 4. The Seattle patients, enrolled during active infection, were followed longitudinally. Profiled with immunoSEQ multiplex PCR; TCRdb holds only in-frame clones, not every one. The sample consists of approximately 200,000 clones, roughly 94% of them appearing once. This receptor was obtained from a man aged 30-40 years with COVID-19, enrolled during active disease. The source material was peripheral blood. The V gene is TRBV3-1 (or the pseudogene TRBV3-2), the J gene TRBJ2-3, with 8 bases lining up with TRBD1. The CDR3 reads CASSPTGGGTDTQYF. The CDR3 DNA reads TGTGCCAGCAGCCCAACAGGGGGAGGCACAGATACGCAGTATTTT.